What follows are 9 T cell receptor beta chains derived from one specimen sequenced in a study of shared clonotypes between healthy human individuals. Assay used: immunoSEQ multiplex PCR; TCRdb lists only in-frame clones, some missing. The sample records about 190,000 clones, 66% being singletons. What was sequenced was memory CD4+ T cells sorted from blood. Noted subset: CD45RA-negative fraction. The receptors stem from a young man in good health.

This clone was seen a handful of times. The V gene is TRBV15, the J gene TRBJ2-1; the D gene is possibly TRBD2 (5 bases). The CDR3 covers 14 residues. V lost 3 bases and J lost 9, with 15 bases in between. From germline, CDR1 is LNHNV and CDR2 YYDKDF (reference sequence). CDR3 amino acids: CATSRDFYGTEQFF. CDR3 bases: TGTGCCACCAGCAGGGACTTTTATGGCACTGAGCAGTTCTTC.

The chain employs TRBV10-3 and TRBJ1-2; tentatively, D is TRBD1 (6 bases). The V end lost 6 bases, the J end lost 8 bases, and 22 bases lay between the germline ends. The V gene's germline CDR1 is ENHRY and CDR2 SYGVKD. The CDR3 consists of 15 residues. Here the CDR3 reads CAISKDRRGERGYTF. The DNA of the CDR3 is TGTGCCATCAGCAAAGACAGAAGGGGGGAGCGGGGCTACACCTTC.

DNA of the CDR3: TGCGCCAGCAGCCAAGAAGAAGACTCTTCCTACACAGATACGCAGTATTTT. This translates into CASSQEEDSSYTDTQYF. V usage is TRBV4-1 and J usage is TRBJ2-3; D ambiguous. V was shortened by 0 bases and J by 2 bases, with 15 bases between the two germline ends. CDR3 size: 17 residues. Per the germline V gene, CDR1 is MGHRA and CDR2 is YSYEKL.

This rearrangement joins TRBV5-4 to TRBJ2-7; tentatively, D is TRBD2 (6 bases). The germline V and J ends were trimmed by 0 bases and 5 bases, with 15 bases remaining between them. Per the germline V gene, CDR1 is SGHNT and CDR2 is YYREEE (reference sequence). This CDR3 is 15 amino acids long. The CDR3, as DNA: TGTGCCAGCAGCTTGGATCCGGGAGACTGGAACGAGCAGTACTTC. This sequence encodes CASSLDPGDWNEQYF.

Here the CDR3 DNA reads TGTGCCAGCAGGGCTGAGACCTACGAGCAGTACTTC. It yields the protein CASRAETYEQYF. The chain has TRBV2 and TRBJ2-7; D unclear. This CDR3 is 12 amino acids long. Looked up from germline, CDR1 is SNHLY and CDR2 is FYNNEI. The V and J ends lost 6 bases and 2 bases respectively, with 8 bases between them.

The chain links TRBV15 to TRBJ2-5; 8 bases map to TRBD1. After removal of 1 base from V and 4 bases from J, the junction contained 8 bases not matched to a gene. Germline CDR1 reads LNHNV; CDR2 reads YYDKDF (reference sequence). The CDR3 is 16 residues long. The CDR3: CATSRVQLQGGETQYF. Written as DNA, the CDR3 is TGTGCCACCAGCAGAGTACAGTTACAGGGGGGAGAGACCCAGTACTTC.

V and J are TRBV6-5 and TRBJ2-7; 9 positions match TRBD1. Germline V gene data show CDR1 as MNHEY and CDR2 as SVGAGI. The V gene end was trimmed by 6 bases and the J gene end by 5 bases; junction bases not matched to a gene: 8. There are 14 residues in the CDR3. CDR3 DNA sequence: TGTGCCAGCAGCCGAGGGGACAGGGCCCACGAGCAGTACTTC. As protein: CASSRGDRAHEQYF.

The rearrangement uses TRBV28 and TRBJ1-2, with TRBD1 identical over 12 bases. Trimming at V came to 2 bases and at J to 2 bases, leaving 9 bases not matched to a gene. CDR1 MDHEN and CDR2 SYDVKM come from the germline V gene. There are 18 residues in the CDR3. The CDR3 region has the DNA TGTGCCAGCAGTTTAGTTTCGGGACAGGGGGCTCCCAACTATGGCTACACCTTC. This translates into CASSLVSGQGAPNYGYTF.

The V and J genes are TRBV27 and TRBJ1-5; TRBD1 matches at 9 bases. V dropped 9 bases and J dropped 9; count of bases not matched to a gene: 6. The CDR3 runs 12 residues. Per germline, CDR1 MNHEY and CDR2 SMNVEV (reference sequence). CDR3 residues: CASKTGGMPQHF. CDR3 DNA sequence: TGTGCCAGTAAGACAGGGGGGATGCCCCAGCATTTT.